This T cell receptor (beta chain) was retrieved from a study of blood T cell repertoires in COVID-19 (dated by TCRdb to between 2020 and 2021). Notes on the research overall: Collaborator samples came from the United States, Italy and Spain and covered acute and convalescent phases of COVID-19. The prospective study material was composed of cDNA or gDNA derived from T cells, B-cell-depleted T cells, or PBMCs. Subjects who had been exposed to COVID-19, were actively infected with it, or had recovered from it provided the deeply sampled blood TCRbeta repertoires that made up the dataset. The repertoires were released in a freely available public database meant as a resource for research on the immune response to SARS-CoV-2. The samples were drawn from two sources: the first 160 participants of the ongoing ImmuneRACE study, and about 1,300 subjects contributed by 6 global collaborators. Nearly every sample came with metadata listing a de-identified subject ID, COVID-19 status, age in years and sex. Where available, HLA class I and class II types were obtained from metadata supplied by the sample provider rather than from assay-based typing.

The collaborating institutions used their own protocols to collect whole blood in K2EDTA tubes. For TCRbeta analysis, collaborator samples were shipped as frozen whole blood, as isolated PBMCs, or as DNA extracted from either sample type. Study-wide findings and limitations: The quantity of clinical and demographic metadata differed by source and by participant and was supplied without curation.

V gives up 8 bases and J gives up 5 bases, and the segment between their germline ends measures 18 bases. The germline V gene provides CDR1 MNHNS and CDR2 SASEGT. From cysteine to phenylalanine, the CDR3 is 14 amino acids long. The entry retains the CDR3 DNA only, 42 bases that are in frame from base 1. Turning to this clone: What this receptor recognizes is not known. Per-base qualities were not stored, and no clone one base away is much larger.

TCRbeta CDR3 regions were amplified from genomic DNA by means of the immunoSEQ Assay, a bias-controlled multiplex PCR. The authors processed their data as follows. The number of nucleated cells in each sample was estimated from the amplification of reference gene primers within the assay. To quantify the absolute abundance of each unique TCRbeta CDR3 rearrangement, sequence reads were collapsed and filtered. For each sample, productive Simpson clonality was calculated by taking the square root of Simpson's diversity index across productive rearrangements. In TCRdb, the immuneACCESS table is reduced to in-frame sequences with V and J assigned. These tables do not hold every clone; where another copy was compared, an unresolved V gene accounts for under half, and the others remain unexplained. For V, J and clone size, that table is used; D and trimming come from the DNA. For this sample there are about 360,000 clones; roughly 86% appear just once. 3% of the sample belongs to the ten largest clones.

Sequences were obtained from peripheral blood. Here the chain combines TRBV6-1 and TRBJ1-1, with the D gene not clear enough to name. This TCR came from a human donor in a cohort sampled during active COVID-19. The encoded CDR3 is CASERSTISTEAFF. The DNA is TGTGCCAGCGAGAGGTCTACCATCAGTACTGAAGCTTTCTTT.